The 30 T cell receptor beta chains below all came from one sample that was sequenced in a study of beta chain features in type 1 diabetes. Whole-study results and caveats: There was a moderate but significant shortening of TCRB CDR3s in all four CD4+ subsets of Type 1 diabetes patients.

Since all of the isolated RNA was reverse transcribed, expressed TCRB transcripts were what got sequenced. Generated by immunoSEQ multiplex PCR, the TCRdb table keeps only in-frame clones and is missing some. The table has 400,000 or so clones, 10% to 15% seen once; the top ten hold around 0.01%. What these receptors recognize is not known. Input material: naive CD4+ T cells from blood. These TCRs come from a woman between 18 and 29 years old with type 1 diabetes.

CDR3 coding DNA: TGCAGCGTTGAAGGACAGGGGGCGGTCAATGAGCAGTTCTTC. Protein product: CSVEGQGAVNEQFF. This chain links TRBV29-1 with TRBJ2-1; 10 bases line up with TRBD1. CDR3 length equals 14 residues. CDR1 SQVTM and CDR2 ANQGSEA come from the germline V gene. Trimming took 1 base from V and 6 from J; bases not matched to a gene: 3.

The chain couples TRBV30 to TRBJ2-7, with 7 bases lining up with TRBD2. There are 14 residues in the CDR3. Germline V lookup: CDR1 GTSNPN, CDR2 SVGIG (reference sequence). V lost 3 bases and J lost 0; bases outside the gene matches: 5. The CDR3 spells CAWRGGGSSYEQYF. DNA of the CDR3: TGTGCCTGGAGAGGCGGGGGTAGCTCCTACGAGCAGTACTTC.

The chain joins TRBV25-1 to TRBJ1-2; 8 bases fit TRBD1. The J segment lost 7 bases and the V segment lost 4 bases, leaving 5 bases of the junction unmatched. Looked up from germline, CDR1 is MGHDK and CDR2 is SYGVNS. This CDR3 is 13 amino acids long. This chain's CDR3 is CASSVQGAFGYTF. The CDR3 DNA is TGTGCCAGCAGTGTCCAGGGGGCATTTGGCTACACCTTC.

The chain uses TRBV18 and TRBJ1-1, with D unclear. CDR3 size: 13 residues. V dropped 6 bases and J dropped 8 bases, with 16 bases sitting between them. The germline CDR1 and CDR2 sequences are KGHSH and LQKENI. This chain's CDR3 is CASSQGLLKEAFF. For the CDR3, the DNA is TGTGCCAGCTCTCAAGGACTCCTGAAGGAAGCTTTCTTT.

This chain joins TRBV4-3 and TRBJ1-6; D is possibly TRBD1 (5 bases). This CDR3 is built from 18 residues. The V end lost 0 bases, the J end lost 3 bases, and 15 bases lay between the germline ends. Germline CDR1 and CDR2: LGHNA and YSLEER. CDR3 in DNA: TGCGCCAGCAGCCAAGACCCCTGGGGGGAGGGCTATAATTCACCCCTCCACTTT. This sequence encodes CASSQDPWGEGYNSPLHF.

This chain joins TRBV27 and TRBJ1-2, with 9 positions matching TRBD1. The V gene's germline CDR1 is MNHEY and CDR2 SMNVEV (reference sequence). V shed 8 bases and J 2 bases; nucleotides not matched to a gene: 6. CDR3 length: 14 residues. CDR3 coding DNA: TGTGCCAGCGGTCTAGGGACAGGGAACTATGGCTACACCTTC. Protein product: CASGLGTGNYGYTF.

The genes are TRBV5-1 and TRBJ2-1; D gene unclear. The V gene lost 0 bases and the J gene lost 0 bases, with 4 bases spanning the gap. The length of the CDR3 is 14 residues. Germline CDR1 is SGHRS and CDR2 is YFSETQ. The CDR3 coding sequence is TGCGCCAGCAGCTTGGGGAGCTCCTACAATGAGCAGTTCTTC. It translates to CASSLGSSYNEQFF.

The chain recombines TRBV9 with TRBJ2-7, with 9 positions matching TRBD1. V lost 3 bases and J lost 3; bases outside the gene matches: 7. The CDR3 loop spans 15 amino acids. Germline-derived CDR1 and CDR2 are SGDLS and YYNGEE. The CDR3 DNA follows: TGTGCCAGCAGCGACCGGGACAGGGTAGGCTACGAGCAGTACTTC. Translating gives CASSDRDRVGYEQYF.

This chain links TRBV29-1 with TRBJ2-5; 7 bases line up with TRBD1. This CDR3 spans 13 amino acids. Germline V lookup: CDR1 SQVTM, CDR2 ANQGSEA. CDR3 nucleotide sequence: TGCACCGGACAGACTACGGACAGGGAGACCCAGTACTTC. Protein sequence: CTGQTTDRETQYF.

The rearrangement uses TRBV2 and TRBJ1-5; D unresolved. Trimming pared 6 bases from V and 2 bases from J, leaving 17 bases between. This CDR3 is built from 16 residues. CDR1 is SNHLY and CDR2 is FYNNEI in the germline V gene. CDR3 nucleotides: TGTGCCAGCAGCGGGAGGACCGGCTATGGCAATCAGCCCCAGCATTTT. Its translation: CASSGRTGYGNQPQHF.

The chain joins TRBV9 to TRBJ2-7; 7 bases align to TRBD2. Trimming took 3 bases from V and 7 from J; bases not matched to a gene: 7. Germline CDR1 is SGDLS and CDR2 is YYNGEE. The length of the CDR3 is 13 residues. The CDR3 is CASSGGAREEQYF. The CDR3 bases are TGTGCCAGCAGCGGGGGCGCGCGGGAGGAGCAGTACTTC.

This clone has more than one count but fewer than ten. The chain couples TRBV5-4 to TRBJ2-7, with D unresolved. The CDR3 runs 17 residues. V shed 0 bases and J shed 3 bases, with 19 bases lying between them. Germline V lookup: CDR1 SGHNT, CDR2 YYREEE (reference sequence). CDR3 residues: CASSLVGLRGSSYEQYF. The CDR3 region has the DNA TGTGCCAGCAGCTTGGTGGGTCTGCGCGGTAGTAGCTACGAGCAGTACTTC.

The V call is TRBV5-1, the J call TRBJ2-1; D perhaps matches TRBD2 (6 bases). The germline V and J ends were trimmed by 5 bases and 0 bases, with 15 bases remaining between them. Germline CDR1 SGHRS, CDR2 YFSETQ. The CDR3 loop spans 16 amino acids. The CDR3 nucleotides are TGCGCCAGCAGACACACCAGACTAGTCTCCTACAATGAGCAGTTCTTC. This codes for CASRHTRLVSYNEQFF.

V gene TRBV25-1 combines with J gene TRBJ2-5, with 9 bases lining up with TRBD1. CDR1 is MGHDK, CDR2 SYGVNS, per germline. This CDR3 spans 15 amino acids. The junction had 8 bases not matched to a gene; V was cut back by 2 bases and J by 7 bases. CDR3 DNA: TGTGCCAGCAGTGAACCCGACAGGGGGTCAGGGACCCAGTACTTC. Amino acids: CASSEPDRGSGTQYF.

The chain combines TRBV18 with TRBJ2-7; possible D gene TRBD1, 5 bases. Trimming stripped 5 bases from V and 5 bases from J, with 16 bases between. The CDR3 is 14 residues long. CDR1 is KGHSH, CDR2 LQKENI, per germline. The CDR3 sequence is CASSADRAADEQYF. CDR3 in DNA: TGTGCCAGCTCAGCCGACAGAGCAGCTGACGAGCAGTACTTC. The entire variable domain, with the rest obtained from reference TRBV18 and TRBJ2-7, is as follows: NAGVMQNPRHLVRRRGQEARLRCSPMKGHSHVYWYRQLPEEGLKFMVYLQKENIIDESGMPKERFSAEFPKEGPSILRIQQVVRGDSAAYFCASSADRAADEQYFGPGTRLTVT.

The CDR3 DNA is TGTGCCAGCAGCTTGGCCCACACAGGGGGAGGTTCGAATGGCTACACCTTC. This codes for CASSLAHTGGGSNGYTF. V gene TRBV7-6 combines with J gene TRBJ1-2; 8 bases map to TRBD1. The CDR3 extends over 17 amino acids. The trim removed 3 bases at V and 6 bases at J, leaving 15 bases unmatched. Germline-derived CDR1 and CDR2 are SGHVS and FNYEAQ.

The J gene is TRBJ1-5, the V gene TRBV30, with D tentatively TRBD1 (5 bases). The CDR3 loop spans 14 amino acids. V gave up 4 bases and J gave up 0 bases, with 10 bases separating them. Germline CDR1 and CDR2: GTSNPN and SVGIG (reference sequence). CDR3 region: CAWTRGFSNQPQHF. The CDR3 coding sequence is TGTGCCTGGACCCGGGGGTTTAGCAATCAGCCCCAGCATTTT.

The rearrangement uses TRBV4-1 and TRBJ2-2; 9 bases line up with TRBD2. This CDR3 is 16 amino acids long. Germline V gives CDR1 MGHRA, CDR2 YSYEKL. After removal of 1 base from V and 3 bases from J, the junction contained 3 bases not matched to a gene. The CDR3 DNA reads TGCGCCAGCAGCCAAGGGAGCGGGAGGTACACCGGGGAGCTGTTTTTT. It codes for CASSQGSGRYTGELFF.

This clone has a handful of counts. The rearrangement joins TRBV30 to TRBJ1-5, with TRBD1 identical over 8 bases. V was clipped by 3 bases and J by 4 bases; unmatched bases: 2. The CDR3 is 13 amino acids. Germline CDR1 and CDR2: GTSNPN and SVGIG (reference sequence). The CDR3 sequence: CAWRGQENQPQHF. The CDR3 nucleotides read TGTGCCTGGAGGGGACAGGAAAATCAGCCCCAGCATTTT.

This clone was recorded only once. The chain recombines TRBV18 with TRBJ1-2; 8 positions match TRBD1. The germline V gene encodes CDR1 KGHSH and CDR2 LQKENI. The CDR3 runs 18 residues. Trimming at V came to 2 bases and at J to 7 bases, leaving 18 bases not matched to a gene. The CDR3 region has the DNA TGTGCCAGCTCACCAACTCAGCAGGGGGCATCGGTGACGGGTGGCTACACCTTC. It codes for CASSPTQQGASVTGGYTF.

This clone was detected a few times. J is TRBJ2-1 and V is TRBV7-9, with 9 positions matching TRBD1. The CDR3 extends over 15 amino acids. CDR1 SEHNR and CDR2 FQNEAQ come from the germline V gene (reference sequence). V lost 5 bases to trimming and J lost 13 bases; unmatched junction nucleotides: 15. The CDR3 coding sequence is TGTGCCAGCAGCATACAGGGGGCGCGCGGGAGAGGACAGTTCTTC. Residues: CASSIQGARGRGQFF.

This chain uses TRBV4-2 with TRBJ2-1; TRBD2 aligns across 9 bases. CDR1 is LGHNA and CDR2 is YNFKEQ in the germline V gene. The CDR3 loop spans 12 amino acids. The trim removed 5 bases at V and 8 bases at J, leaving 1 base unmatched. CDR3 DNA: TGTGCCAGCAGCAGGACTAGCGATGAGCAGTTCTTC. Translation: CASSRTSDEQFF.

This chain connects TRBV20-1 to TRBJ1-2; D ambiguous. V dropped 4 bases and J dropped 6 bases, with 6 bases sitting between them. Germline-derived CDR1 and CDR2 are DFQATT and SNEGSKA (reference sequence). This CDR3 has 10 residues. The CDR3 here is CSATVDGYTF. CDR3 coding DNA: TGCAGTGCTACCGTAGATGGCTACACCTTC.

The rearrangement links TRBV18 to TRBJ2-7; D call uncertain. Germline CDR1 and CDR2: KGHSH and LQKENI. The CDR3 has 15 amino acids. V dropped 3 bases and J dropped 0 bases, with 12 bases sitting between them. The CDR3 spells CASSPAAGISYEQYF. DNA for the CDR3: TGTGCCAGCTCACCCGCGGCCGGTATCTCCTACGAGCAGTACTTC.

This clone has a handful of counts. V is TRBV10-3 and J is TRBJ2-2; perhaps TRBD2 as D (5 bases). Trimming shortened V by 8 bases and J by 0 bases, and 10 bases separated the two germline ends. The CDR3 is made up of 14 amino acids. CDR1 is ENHRY and CDR2 is SYGVKD in the germline V gene. The CDR3 nucleotides read TGTGCCATCCGGACTCTTTCGAACACCGGGGAGCTGTTTTTT. As protein: CAIRTLSNTGELFF.

This clone was found once. The genes are TRBV18 and TRBJ1-2; D gene uncertain. V lost 3 bases, J lost 5 bases, and 16 bases lay in between. The length of the CDR3 is 15 residues. Per germline, CDR1 KGHSH and CDR2 LQKENI. This chain's CDR3 is CASSPLPEQAYGYTF. The CDR3 bases are TGTGCCAGCTCACCTCTACCCGAGCAGGCATATGGCTACACCTTC.

This clone was observed a few times. The chain combines TRBV9 with TRBJ2-2; 9 bases are shared with TRBD1. The CDR3 consists of 15 residues. With V trimmed by 4 bases and J by 7 bases, 8 bases remained unmatched. CDR1 and CDR2 (germline): SGDLS, YYNGEE. CDR3 amino acids: CASSPQTGGIGELFF. CDR3 nucleotides: TGTGCCAGCAGCCCACAAACAGGGGGCATCGGGGAGCTGTTTTTT.

This sequence joins TRBV30 and TRBJ2-7, with no clear D. CDR3 length equals 15 residues. Trimming cost V 0 bases and J 3 bases, with 15 bases left between them. Germline values: CDR1 GTSNPN, CDR2 SVGIG (reference sequence). For the CDR3, the DNA is TGTGCCTGGAGTGTACGCAGGTCGGCACTCTACGAGCAGTACTTC. This sequence encodes CAWSVRRSALYEQYF.

The chain is built from TRBV28 and TRBJ1-2; the match to TRBD1 covers 11 bases. V lost 6 bases, J lost 8 bases, and 11 bases stayed unmatched. Germline CDR1 and CDR2: MDHEN and SYDVKM. CDR3 length equals 15 residues. DNA for the CDR3: TGTGCCAGCAGCGGACAGGGGGCGCCCCGAAAGGGCTACACCTTC. Protein sequence: CASSGQGAPRKGYTF.

In this sample, this clone turned up a few times. The rearrangement joins TRBV7-9 to TRBJ2-6; D gene uncertain. The germline V gene encodes CDR1 SEHNR and CDR2 FQNEAQ (reference sequence). V lost 5 bases and J 1 base, leaving 15 bases between the germline ends. The CDR3 has 17 amino acids. CDR3 bases: TGTGCCAGCAGCCACACTACCGTCGTTTCTGGGGCCAACGTCCTGACTTTC. Its translation is CASSHTTVVSGANVLTF.